These T cell receptor beta chains were read from a single sample in a study of cytomegalovirus exposure and HLA in healthy donors. Clones were read by immunoSEQ multiplex PCR, and TCRdb kept only the in-frame ones, dropping some. The table records about 73,000 clones, roughly 96% of them present only once. The sequencing input was PBMCs. The receptors originated from a man younger than 30 in good health and CMV-seronegative. CDR3s include the opening cysteine and the closing phenylalanine or tryptophan. D genes are given only for firm matches. The listing skips clone size in some rows; elsewhere it reads once, few, many or a size class.

. | . | TRBJ1-1 | TRBV2 | CASSDDSRTEAFF | TGTGCCAGCAGTGATGACAGTCGCACTGAAGCTTTCTTT
. | TRBD1 | TRBJ1-4 | TRBV6-6 | CASRADRGYDEKLFF | TGTGCCAGCAGAGCCGACAGGGGATATGATGAAAAACTGTTTTTT
few | . | TRBJ2-7 | TRBV5-4 | CASSLDAAYEQYF | TGTGCCAGCAGCTTGGACGCGGCCTACGAGCAGTACTTC
. | . | TRBJ2-7 | TRBV4-2 | CASSQDAGSSYEQYF | TGTGCCAGCAGCCAAGATGCGGGGAGCTCCTACGAGCAGTACTTC
. | TRBD1 | TRBJ1-1 | TRBV19 | CASSIVGGQVGEAFF | TGTGCCAGTAGTATAGTAGGTGGACAGGTTGGTGAAGCTTTCTTT
. | . | TRBJ1-1 | TRBV13 | CASRDSNTEAFF | TGTGCCAGCAGGGACTCTAACACTGAAGCTTTCTTT
. | . | TRBJ1-2 | TRBV7-2 | CASSPYKGQPVF | TGTGCCAGCAGCCCCTATAAGGGGCAGCCGGTTTTC
. | . | TRBJ2-1 | TRBV18 | CASSPRVSTINEQFF | TGTGCCAGCTCACCACGGGTGTCGACAATCAATGAGCAGTTCTTC
few | . | TRBJ1-2 | TRBV4-3 | CASRQVLAGSYGYTF | TGCGCCAGCAGGCAAGTACTGGCGGGATCCTATGGCTACACCTTC
few | TRBD1 | TRBJ1-1 | TRBV29-1 | CSAQGAAEAFF | TGCAGCGCCCAGGGGGCAGCTGAAGCTTTCTTT
. | TRBD2 | TRBJ2-7 | TRBV7-7 | CASSPGGANEQYF | TGTGCTAGCAGCCCCGGGGGGGCAAACGAGCAGTACTTC
. | . | TRBJ2-1 | TRBV6-1 | CASSLSASNEQFF | TGTGCCAGCAGTCTGAGCGCTTCCAATGAGCAGTTCTTC
. | . | TRBJ1-2 | TRBV28 | CASSSQGHDGYTF | TGTGCCAGCAGTTCGCAGGGCCACGATGGCTACACCTTC
. | . | TRBJ1-1 | TRBV30 | CAWKHIANTEAFF | TGTGCCTGGAAGCATATAGCGAACACTGAAGCTTTCTTT
. | . | TRBJ2-4 | TRBV4-1 | CASSGQAGNIQYF | TGCGCCAGCAGTGGGCAGGCGGGAAACATTCAGTACTTC
. | . | TRBJ1-1 | TRBV20-1 | CSLGGYPEAFF | TGCAGCCTGGGGGGTTACCCTGAAGCTTTCTTT
. | . | TRBJ1-1 | TRBV13 | CASSLGQGVVAFF | TGTGCCAGCAGCTTAGGCCAGGGCGTCGTAGCTTTCTTT
. | TRBD1 | TRBJ2-2 | TRBV7-9 | CASRTKPTGDAGELFF | TGTGCCAGCAGAACGAAGCCGACAGGGGACGCCGGGGAGCTGTTTTTT
. | . | TRBJ2-5 | TRBV7-8 | CASSLEGDLAGTQYF | TGTGCCAGCAGCCTTGAAGGGGATCTCGCAGGGACCCAGTACTTC
. | . | TRBJ2-7 | TRBV10-3 | CAISQVPYEQYF | TGTGCCATCAGTCAGGTCCCCTACGAGCAGTACTTC
. | TRBD2 | TRBJ2-7 | TRBV5-1 | CASSFASGLVHEQYF | TGCGCCAGCAGCTTTGCTTCGGGACTAGTCCACGAGCAGTACTTC
. | . | TRBJ1-3 | TRBV2 | CASTGGTSGNTIYF | TGTGCCAGCACCGGGGGGACCTCTGGAAACACCATATATTTT
. | TRBD2 | TRBJ2-2 | TRBV5-8 | CASTPGLVYTGELFF | TGTGCCAGCACCCCGGGACTAGTATACACCGGGGAGCTGTTTTTT
. | TRBD1 | TRBJ2-3 | TRBV4-1 | CASSRLQGAGTDTQYF | TGCGCCAGCAGCCGACTACAGGGGGCCGGCACAGATACGCAGTATTTT
. | . | TRBJ2-1 | TRBV4-1 | CASQNPQGPNEQFF | TGCGCCAGTCAAAACCCCCAGGGCCCCAATGAGCAGTTCTTC
. | . | TRBJ1-1 | TRBV28 | CASTPGGSLRGTEAFF | TGTGCCAGCACCCCGGGGGGGTCCCTCAGAGGAACTGAAGCTTTCTTT
. | . | TRBJ1-1 | TRBV5-6 | CASSLGGGGTEAFF | TGTGCCAGCAGCTTGGGCGGGGGGGGGACTGAAGCTTTCTTT
. | TRBD1 | TRBJ1-4 | TRBV18 | CASSETGTEYEKLFF | TGTGCCAGCTCAGAAACCGGGACAGAGTATGAAAAACTGTTTTTT
. | . | TRBJ2-3 | TRBV9 | CASSGRDRPTDTQYF | TGTGCCAGCAGCGGGAGGGACCGACCCACAGATACGCAGTATTTT